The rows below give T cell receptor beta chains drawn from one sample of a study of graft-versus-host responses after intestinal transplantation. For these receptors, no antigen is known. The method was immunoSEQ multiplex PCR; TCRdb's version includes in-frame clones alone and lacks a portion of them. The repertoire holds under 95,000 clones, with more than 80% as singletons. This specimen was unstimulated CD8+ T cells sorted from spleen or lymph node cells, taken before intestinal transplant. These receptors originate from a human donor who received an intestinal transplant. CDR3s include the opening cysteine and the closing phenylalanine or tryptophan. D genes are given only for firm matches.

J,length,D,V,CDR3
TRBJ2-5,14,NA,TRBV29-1,CSVDTPTVQETQYF
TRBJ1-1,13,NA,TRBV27,CASSLYSGAEAFF
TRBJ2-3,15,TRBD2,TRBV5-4,CASSLRLAGTDTQYF
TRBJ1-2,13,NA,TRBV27,CASSWGRDYGYTF
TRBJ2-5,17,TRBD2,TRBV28,CASRIKVAGGRGETQYF
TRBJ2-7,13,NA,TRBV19,CASSPRFPFPQYF
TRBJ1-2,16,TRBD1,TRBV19,CASSPREGALLGGYTF
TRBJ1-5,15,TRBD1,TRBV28,CASSPTPDWTGLWHF
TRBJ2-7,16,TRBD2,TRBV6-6,CASSYFLAGDSYEQYF
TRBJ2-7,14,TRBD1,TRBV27,CASSPLDRDDEQYF
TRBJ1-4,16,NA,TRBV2,CASSDVGVRLNEKLFF
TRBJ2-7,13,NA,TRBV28,CASSLADSYEQYF
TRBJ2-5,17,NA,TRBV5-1,CASSLAKRGRGQETQYF
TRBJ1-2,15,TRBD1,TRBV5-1,CASSSAGTGSNGYTF
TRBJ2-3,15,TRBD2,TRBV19,CASSKLAQSTDTQYF
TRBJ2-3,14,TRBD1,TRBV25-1,CASSGDRDTDTQYF
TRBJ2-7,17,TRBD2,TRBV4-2,CASSHGGASSQTYEQYF
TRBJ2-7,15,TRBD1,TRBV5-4,CASSAGTGGSYEQYF
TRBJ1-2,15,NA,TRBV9,CASSPRPREGLGYTF
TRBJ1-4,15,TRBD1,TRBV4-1,CASKWTGTANEKLFF
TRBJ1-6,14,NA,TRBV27,CASSLGTMLSPLHF
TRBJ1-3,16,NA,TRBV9,CASSPRTSGSGNTIYF
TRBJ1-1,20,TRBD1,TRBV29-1,CSVRGKGAIYRDRVHTEAFF
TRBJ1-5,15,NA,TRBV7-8,CASSPTGGGNQPQHF
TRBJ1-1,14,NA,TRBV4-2,CASSQLGGDTEAFF
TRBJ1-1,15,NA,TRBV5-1,CASSLNRLKNTEAFF